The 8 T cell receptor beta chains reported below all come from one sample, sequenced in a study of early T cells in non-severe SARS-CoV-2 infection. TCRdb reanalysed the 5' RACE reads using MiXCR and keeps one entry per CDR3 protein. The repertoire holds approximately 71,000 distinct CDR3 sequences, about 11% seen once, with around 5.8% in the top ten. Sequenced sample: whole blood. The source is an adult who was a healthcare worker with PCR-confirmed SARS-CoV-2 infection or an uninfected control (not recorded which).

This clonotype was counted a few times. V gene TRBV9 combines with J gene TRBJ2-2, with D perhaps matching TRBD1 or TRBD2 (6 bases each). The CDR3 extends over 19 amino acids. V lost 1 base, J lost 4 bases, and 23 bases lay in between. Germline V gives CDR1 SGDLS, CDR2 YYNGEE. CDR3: CASSVSWIKGGMGTGELFF. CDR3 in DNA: TGTGCCAGCAGCGTATCTTGGATAAAGGGGGGCATGGGCACCGGGGAGCTGTTTTTT.

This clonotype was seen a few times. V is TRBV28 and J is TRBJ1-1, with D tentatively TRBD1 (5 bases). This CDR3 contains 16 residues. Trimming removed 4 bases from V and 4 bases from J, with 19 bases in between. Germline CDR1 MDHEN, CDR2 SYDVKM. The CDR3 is CASSYRDAIRGTEAFF. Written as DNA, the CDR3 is TGTGCCAGCAGTTACCGGGACGCAATTCGGGGCACTGAAGCTTTCTTT.

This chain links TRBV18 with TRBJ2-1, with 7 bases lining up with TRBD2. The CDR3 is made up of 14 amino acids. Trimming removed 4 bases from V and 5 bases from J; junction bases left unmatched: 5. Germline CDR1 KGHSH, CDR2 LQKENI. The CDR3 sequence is CASSRSAGNNEQFF. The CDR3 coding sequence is TGTGCCAGCTCACGATCAGCGGGGAACAATGAGCAGTTCTTC. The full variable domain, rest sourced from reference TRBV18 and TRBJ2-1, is NAGVMQNPRHLVRRRGQEARLRCSPMKGHSHVYWYRQLPEEGLKFMVYLQKENIIDESGMPKERFSAEFPKEGPSILRIQQVVRGDSAAYFCASSRSAGNNEQFFGPGTRLTVL.

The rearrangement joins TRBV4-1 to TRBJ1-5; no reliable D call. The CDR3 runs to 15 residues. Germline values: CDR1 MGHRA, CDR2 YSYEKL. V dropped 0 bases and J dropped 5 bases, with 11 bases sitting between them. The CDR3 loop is CASSQDNSLHQPQHF. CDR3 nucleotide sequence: TGCGCCAGCAGCCAAGATAACAGTTTACATCAGCCCCAGCATTTT.

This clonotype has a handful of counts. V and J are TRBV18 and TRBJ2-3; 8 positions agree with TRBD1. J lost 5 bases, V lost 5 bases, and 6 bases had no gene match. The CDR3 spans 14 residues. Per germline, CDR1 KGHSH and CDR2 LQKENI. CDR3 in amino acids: CASSATGGEDTQYF. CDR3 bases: TGTGCCAGCTCAGCTACAGGGGGAGAAGATACGCAGTATTTT.

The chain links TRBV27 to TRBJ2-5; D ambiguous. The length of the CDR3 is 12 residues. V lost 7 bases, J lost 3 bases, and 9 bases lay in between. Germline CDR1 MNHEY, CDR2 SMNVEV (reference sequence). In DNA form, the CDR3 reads TGTGCCAGCACCTCGGGTAAAGAGACCCAGTACTTC. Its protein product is CASTSGKETQYF.

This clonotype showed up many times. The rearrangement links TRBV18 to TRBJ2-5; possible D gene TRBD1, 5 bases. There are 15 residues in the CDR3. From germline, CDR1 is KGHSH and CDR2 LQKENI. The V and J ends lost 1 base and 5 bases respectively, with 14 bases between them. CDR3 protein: CASSPLAGMLETQYF. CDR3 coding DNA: TGTGCCAGCTCACCACTCGCAGGGATGCTGGAGACCCAGTACTTC.

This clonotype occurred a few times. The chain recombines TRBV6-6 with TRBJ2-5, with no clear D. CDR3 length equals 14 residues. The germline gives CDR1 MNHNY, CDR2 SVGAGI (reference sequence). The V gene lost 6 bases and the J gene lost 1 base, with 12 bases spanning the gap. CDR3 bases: TGTGCCAGCAGAGACACTTCGGTCCAAGAGACCCAGTACTTC. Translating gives CASRDTSVQETQYF.